There are a few counts of the clone carrying this TCR beta chain. Antigen: not known. The sample comes from a study of human T cells and chemical hapten exposure. Study-level points and caveats: TCRs exceeding a frequency of 1 in 1000 stayed unchanged under DPC sensitization. Donor immune responses may differ from healthy people's, since all donors had alopecia.

The junction had 3 bases not matched to a gene; V was cut back by 5 bases and J by 6 bases. Germline V gives CDR1 DFQATT, CDR2 SNEGSKA (reference sequence). There are 13 residues in the CDR3. TCRdb recomputed calls from the RACE reads with MiXCR, one row per CDR3 protein. The sample comprises some 110,000 distinct CDR3 sequences, around 35% of which are singletons, and more than 2.5% rests with the top ten. Time point in this sample: patch test 3, about 24 weeks after DPC sensitization. The sample's treatment: therapeutic diphenylcyclopropenone sensitization with weekly scalp DPC. The rearrangement uses TRBV20-1 and TRBJ2-3, with TRBD2 matching 12 bases. The source is a man aged 35 to 55 with alopecia areata. Some clones in this sample may be carry-over from other donors' samples. The sample was whole blood, taken in connection with sensitization to the hapten diphenylcyclopropenone (DPC). CDR3 DNA: TGCAGTGCTCGGACTAGCGGGATTGATACGCAGTATTTT. This gives the protein CSARTSGIDTQYF.